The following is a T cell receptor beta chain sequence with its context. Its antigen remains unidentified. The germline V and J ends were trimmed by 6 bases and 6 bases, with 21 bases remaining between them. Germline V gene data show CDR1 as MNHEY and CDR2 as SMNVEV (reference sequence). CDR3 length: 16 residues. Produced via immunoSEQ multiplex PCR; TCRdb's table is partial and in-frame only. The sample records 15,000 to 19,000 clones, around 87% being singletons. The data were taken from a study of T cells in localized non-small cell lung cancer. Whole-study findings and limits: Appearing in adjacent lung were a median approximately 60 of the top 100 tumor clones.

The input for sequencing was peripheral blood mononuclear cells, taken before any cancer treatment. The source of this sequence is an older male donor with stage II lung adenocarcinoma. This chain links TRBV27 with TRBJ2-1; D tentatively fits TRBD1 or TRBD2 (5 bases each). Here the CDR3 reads CASSEVRGPDSNEQFF. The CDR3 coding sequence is TGTGCCAGCAGCGAAGTGAGGGGACCCGACTCCAATGAGCAGTTCTTC.